The 19 T cell receptor beta chains below were found in one sample sequenced in a study of radiotherapy plus CTLA-4 blockade in lung cancer. The repertoire was sequenced with immunoSEQ multiplex PCR; TCRdb's copy has only in-frame clones and lacks some. The sample has roughly 48,000 clones, 76% seen once. Source: peripheral blood, taken from a patient treated with radiotherapy plus ipilimumab. These receptors were collected from a human donor with non-small cell lung cancer who had stable disease on radiotherapy plus ipilimumab.

The chain couples TRBV27 to TRBJ2-2; D might be TRBD2 (6 bases). The V and J ends lost 2 bases and 3 bases respectively, with 10 bases between them. The CDR3 is 15 residues long. The germline V gene encodes CDR1 MNHEY and CDR2 SMNVEV (reference sequence). The CDR3 loop reads CASSLRGYDTGELFF. The CDR3 nucleotides are TGTGCCAGCAGTTTACGGGGGTACGACACCGGGGAGCTGTTTTTT.

This clone was detected only once. V usage is TRBV6-6 and J usage is TRBJ2-1; 9 nucleotides match TRBD2. Germline-derived CDR1 and CDR2 are MNHNY and SVGAGI (reference sequence). CDR3 length: 15 residues. Trimming removed 6 bases from V and 7 bases from J; junction bases left unmatched: 10. The DNA of the CDR3 is TGTGCCAGCAGGCACACGGGACTAGCCTCGAATGAGCAGTTCTTC. Translating gives CASRHTGLASNEQFF.

This clone was seen only once. The chain carries TRBV9 and TRBJ2-6; D is uncertain. Germline V gene data show CDR1 as SGDLS and CDR2 as YYNGEE. The CDR3 length is 18 residues. The ends were cut back, 0 bases at V and 0 bases at J, with 13 bases in the middle. Written as DNA, the CDR3 is TGTGCCAGCAGCGTAGTAGGCTGGGAAATCTCTGGGGCCAACGTCCTGACTTTC. Protein sequence: CASSVVGWEISGANVLTF.

This clone was detected only a few times. This chain joins TRBV2 and TRBJ1-5; TRBD1 is a possible D gene (5 bases). V dropped 4 bases and J dropped 1 base, with 11 bases sitting between them. The CDR3 runs 15 residues. In germline, CDR1 is SNHLY, CDR2 FYNNEI. This CDR3 reads CASSVSGVSNQPQHF. The CDR3 bases are TGTGCCAGCAGTGTATCGGGGGTAAGCAATCAGCCCCAGCATTTT. The full variable domain, its missing parts supplied by reference TRBV2 and TRBJ1-5, is EPEVTQTPSHQVTQMGQEVILRCVPISNHLYFYWYRQILGQKVEFLVSFYNNEISEKSEIFDDQFSVERPDGSNFTLKIRSTKLEDSAMYFCASSVSGVSNQPQHFGDGTRLSIL.

The rearrangement links TRBV14 to TRBJ1-2; tentatively, D is TRBD1 (5 bases). CDR3 length: 17 amino acids. V was trimmed by 4 bases and J by 6 bases, leaving 24 bases between them. From germline, CDR1 is SGHDN and CDR2 FVKESK. The CDR3 spells CASSPYRFGTGFNGYTF. CDR3 nucleotide sequence: TGTGCCAGCAGCCCATACCGGTTTGGTACAGGCTTCAATGGCTACACCTTC. Using reference TRBV14 and TRBJ1-2 for the parts outside the CDR3, the full variable domain is EAGVTQFPSHSVIEKGQTVTLRCDPISGHDNLYWYRRVMGKEIKFLLHFVKESKQDESGMPNNRFLAERTGGTYSTLKVQPAELEDSGVYFCASSPYRFGTGFNGYTFGSGTRLTVV.

The V gene is TRBV11-2, the J gene TRBJ2-1; maybe TRBD2 (5 bases). Germline V gives CDR1 SGHAT, CDR2 FQNNGV. This CDR3 has 18 amino acids. The V and J ends lost 5 bases and 0 bases respectively, with 20 bases between them. CDR3 amino acids: CASSPPLASYSSYNEQFF. The DNA of the CDR3 is TGTGCCAGCAGCCCCCCTTTAGCGAGTTACAGCTCCTACAATGAGCAGTTCTTC.

A note on this clone: Mismatch with germline at one junction end may stem from a read error. The V and J genes are TRBV7-2 and TRBJ1-2, with 8 bases that match TRBD1. Per the germline V gene, CDR1 is SGHTA and CDR2 is FQGNSA. CDR3 length equals 14 residues. This CDR3 is CASRLDRGHYGYTF. The CDR3 bases are TGTGCCAGCAGATTAGACAGGGGCCACTATGGCTACACCTTC.

J is TRBJ1-3 and V is TRBV2; possible D gene TRBD1, 6 bases. CDR3 length equals 15 residues. Between the trimmed V and J ends, which lost 7 bases and 0 bases, there was a span of 13 bases. Germline V CDR1 and CDR2: SNHLY, FYNNEI. CDR3 residues: CASTSGTLSGNTIYF. DNA of the CDR3: TGTGCCAGCACTTCCGGGACACTCTCTGGAAACACCATATATTTT.

The chain employs TRBV2 and TRBJ1-2, with TRBD1 as a possible D gene (6 bases). The CDR3 contains 12 residues. Germline lookup yields CDR1 SNHLY and CDR2 FYNNEI. V lost 3 bases and J lost 8, with 10 bases in between. The CDR3 sequence is CASSEGARGYTF. In DNA, the CDR3 is TGTGCCAGCAGTGAGGGGGCGAGGGGCTACACCTTC.

This clone was detected only once. The rearrangement links TRBV30 to TRBJ1-5; D is unresolved. This CDR3 is 12 amino acids long. The V end was cut by 3 bases, the J end by 7 bases, with 10 bases between. From germline, CDR1 is GTSNPN and CDR2 SVGIG (reference sequence). CDR3 nucleotides: TGTGCCTGGAGCCATGTCGGCCAGCCCCAGCATTTT. Translated: CAWSHVGQPQHF.

The rearrangement uses TRBV6-5 and TRBJ1-1, with 9 bases aligning to TRBD1. Germline V gene lookup returns CDR1 MNHEY and CDR2 SVGAGI. Unmatched junction bases numbered 9, after V lost 5 bases and J lost 11 bases. The CDR3 runs to 13 residues. The CDR3 sequence is CASSRGTGLSAFF. In DNA, the CDR3 is TGTGCCAGCAGTCGAGGGACAGGGTTAAGCGCTTTCTTT.

This chain joins TRBV10-3 and TRBJ1-2; the match to TRBD1 covers 7 bases. V was pared by 0 bases and J by 4 bases, with 8 bases of the junction left unmatched. The CDR3 is 16 amino acids. Germline V gene sequence: CDR1 ENHRY, CDR2 SYGVKD. The CDR3 DNA sequence: TGTGCCATCAGTGAGTCTTCCTTGACAGGGAGCTATGGCTACACCTTC. The encoded protein is CAISESSLTGSYGYTF.

This clone was picked up a small number of times. This chain uses TRBV6-1 with TRBJ1-2; the D gene is possibly TRBD1 (5 bases). CDR3 length: 12 residues. Germline V gene data show CDR1 as MNHNS and CDR2 as SASEGT. V was pared by 7 bases and J by 4 bases, with 10 bases between. CDR3 DNA: TGTGCCAGCAAGGGTCAGGGCTATGGCTACACCTTC. Translating it yields CASKGQGYGYTF.

The chain links TRBV9 to TRBJ2-2; perhaps TRBD1 as D (5 bases). The germline V and J ends were trimmed by 2 bases and 8 bases, with 13 bases remaining between them. The CDR3 spans 14 residues. Per the germline V gene, CDR1 is SGDLS and CDR2 is YYNGEE. DNA of the CDR3: TGTGCCAGCAGCGTGGGGCTTGCCCCTGGGGAGCTGTTTTTT. Amino acid sequence: CASSVGLAPGELFF.

This rearrangement joins TRBV28 to TRBJ1-1, with 7 bases lining up with TRBD1. This CDR3 comprises 16 residues. With 9 bases clipped from V and 5 bases from J, the junction kept 18 bases outside the gene matches. The germline gives CDR1 MDHEN, CDR2 SYDVKM. The CDR3 nucleotides read TGTGCCAGTAACGAGGGGAGGGGGCGCCTTGGGACTGAAGCTTTCTTT. This codes for CASNEGRGRLGTEAFF.

The chain is built from TRBV5-6 and TRBJ2-7; 7 nucleotides agree with TRBD2. The CDR3 is 13 amino acids. The ends lost 2 bases at V and 3 bases at J; junction bases unmatched: 2. In germline, CDR1 is SGHDT, CDR2 YYEEEE. The CDR3 nucleotides read TGTGCCAGCAGCTTTGGGGACTACTACGAGCAGTACGTC. Translation: CASSFGDYYEQYV.

The chain uses TRBV6-6 and TRBJ2-5, with TRBD1 matching 12 bases. J lost 4 bases, V lost 2 bases, and 5 bases had no gene match. CDR3 length equals 16 residues. Germline V gene sequence: CDR1 MNHNY, CDR2 SVGAGI (reference sequence). CDR3 region: CASSYPGQGASETQYF. Written as DNA, the CDR3 is TGTGCCAGCAGTTACCCGGGACAGGGGGCGTCAGAGACCCAGTACTTC.

V is TRBV6-1 and J is TRBJ1-5; D unresolved. The CDR3 is 15 amino acids. Germline assignment: CDR1 MNHNS and CDR2 SASEGT. The germline V and J ends were trimmed by 3 bases and 0 bases, with 9 bases remaining between them. The CDR3 bases are TGTGCCAGCAGTGACCCCGTCAGTAGCAATCAGCCCCAGCATTTT. Its translation: CASSDPVSSNQPQHF.

The chain joins TRBV4-3 to TRBJ1-2; 9 bases line up with TRBD1. The CDR3 contains 17 residues. V lost 2 bases and J lost 4; bases outside the gene matches: 11. The germline gives CDR1 LGHNA, CDR2 YSLEER. The CDR3 bases are TGCGCCAGCAGCCAAATTCCCTTAGGGACAGGGCTCTATGGCTACACCTTC. This sequence encodes CASSQIPLGTGLYGYTF.